This T cell receptor beta chain came from a study of blood T cell repertoires in COVID-19. Study background: Acute and convalescent COVID-19 samples came from the United States, Italy and Spain.

In the source study's methods: Cell counts per sample came from amplifying reference gene primers. The assay was immunoSEQ multiplex PCR, and TCRdb's table has in-frame clones only and misses some. That table furnishes V, J and clone size, whereas the DNA furnished D and trimming. Of under 200,000 clones in the sample, around 82% were seen once. Living in about two dozen US areas, the participants were between 18 and 89 years of age. The CDR3 contains 12 residues. The TCR was taken from an older woman with acute COVID-19. The source material was PBMCs or T cells enriched from blood (not recorded which). V usage is TRBV21-1 and J usage is TRBJ1-2. TRBV21-1 is annotated as a pseudogene. This chain's CDR3 is CASGPGGRGYTF. The CDR3 nucleotides are TGTGCCAGCGGACCGGGGGGCCGTGGCTACACCTTC.